These 21 T cell receptor beta chains originate from one sample sequenced in a study of metastatic and nonmetastatic thyroid tumors. Patients were all untreated before their thyroid surgery. TCRdb re-called the PCR reads with MiXCR. This sample yields 15,000 to 20,000 clones, of which roughly 24% are seen a single time; 15% belongs to the top ten. Sequencing was carried out using adjacent normal tissue. These receptors were collected from a female donor with papillary thyroid cancer or a benign thyroid nodule (not recorded which). Some clones in this sample may be carry-over from other donors' samples.

The V call is TRBV7-9, the J call TRBJ2-1; D is perhaps TRBD2 (7 bases). The CDR3 is made up of 12 amino acids. V lost 5 bases and J lost 8, with 10 bases in between. Germline CDR1 is SEHNR and CDR2 is FQNEAQ (reference sequence). In nucleotides, the CDR3 is TGTGCCAGCAGCCGGGGGGCCTATGAGCAGTTCTTC. Protein product: CASSRGAYEQFF. Complete variable domain (other parts from reference TRBV7-9 and TRBJ2-1): DTGVSQNPRHKITKRGQNVTFRCDPISEHNRLYWYRQTLGQGPEFLTYFQNEAQLEKSRLLSDRFSAERPKGSFSTLEIQRTEQGDSAMYLCASSRGAYEQFFGPGTRLTVL.

This clone was observed a single time. This rearrangement joins TRBV7-2 to TRBJ1-2; 10 bases match TRBD1. The CDR3 has 14 amino acids. CDR1 SGHTA and CDR2 FQGNSA come from the germline V gene. The ends lost 5 bases at V and 7 bases at J; junction bases unmatched: 7. The chain's CDR3 is CASSLGTGASGYTF. In DNA, the CDR3 is TGTGCCAGCAGCCTCGGGACAGGGGCATCTGGCTACACCTTC.

This clone was recorded at least ten times. This CDR3 fails to terminate in the conserved phenylalanine or tryptophan, so it likely reflects a read error. This sequence joins TRBV5-1 and TRBJ2-1, with TRBD2 identical over 9 bases. Germline CDR1 SGHRS, CDR2 YFSETQ. This CDR3 region has 17 residues. DNA for the CDR3: TGCGTCAGCAGCTCCCCCCGACTAGCGGAGGCCTACAATGAGCAGTTCGTC. This sequence encodes CVSSSPRLAEAYNEQFV.

This clone has a handful of counts. This rearrangement joins TRBV12-3 or TRBV12-4 to TRBJ1-1; D remains ambiguous. This CDR3 spans 14 amino acids. V was clipped by 6 bases and J by 4 bases, with 15 bases between them. CDR3 in DNA: TGTGCCAGCAGCCTGGGCGGCGGGAGCACTGAAGCTTTCTTT. It encodes CASSLGGGSTEAFF.

The genes are TRBV19 and TRBJ1-5; maybe TRBD1 (5 bases). Germline-derived CDR1 and CDR2 are LNHDA and SQIVND (reference sequence). This CDR3 region has 13 residues. Trimming cost V 9 bases and J 9 bases, with 18 bases left between them. CDR3 loop: CASSHGTSGPQHF. CDR3 nucleotides: TGTGCCAGCTCCCATGGGACGTCTGGGCCCCAGCATTTT.

Remarks on this clone: A read error is likely, as this CDR3 ends without the conserved phenylalanine or tryptophan. The chain couples TRBV19 to TRBJ1-5; the match to TRBD1 covers 8 bases. The CDR3 is 15 residues long. Per the germline V gene, CDR1 is LNHDA and CDR2 is SQIVND (reference sequence). J lost 5 bases, V lost 5 bases, and 8 bases had no gene match. CDR3 residues: CASSAGTGYHQPQHS. CDR3 bases: TGTGCCAGTAGTGCCGGGACAGGCTATCATCAGCCCCAGCATTCT.

The chain joins TRBV14 to TRBJ2-2; D is ambiguous. The CDR3 contains 17 residues. With 2 bases removed from V and 1 base from J, the gap between germline ends came to 14 bases. Germline CDR1 is SGHDN and CDR2 is FVKESK. In DNA form, the CDR3 reads TGTGCCAGCAGCCAATTCCAAGGTCGAGGGAACACCGGGGAGCTGTTTTTT. Its translation is CASSQFQGRGNTGELFF.

This clone is classed as large (0.1 to 1%). The chain combines TRBV6-2 or TRBV6-3 with TRBJ1-5, with 8 bases identical to TRBD1. The CDR3 is 15 residues long. Germline-derived CDR1 and CDR2 are MNHEY and SVGEGT. V lost 0 bases, J lost 7 bases, and 5 bases stayed unmatched. CDR3 bases: TGTGCCAGCAGTTACTCGGGACAGGTGGAACAGCCCCAGCATTTT. Protein sequence: CASSYSGQVEQPQHF.

The sample holds many counts of this clone. This rearrangement joins TRBV6-5 to TRBJ1-2; 10 nucleotides match TRBD1. Germline V gives CDR1 MNHEY, CDR2 SVGAGI. The junction had 2 bases not matched to a gene; V was cut back by 1 base and J by 0 bases. The CDR3 sequence is 16 residues long. The CDR3 spells CASSYLGQGANYGYTF. The CDR3 DNA sequence: TGTGCCAGCAGTTACTTAGGACAGGGGGCTAACTATGGCTACACCTTC.

This clone has just a few counts. This chain uses TRBV2 with TRBJ2-3; D is uncertain. The CDR3 covers 14 residues. The V and J ends lost 6 bases and 0 bases respectively, with 10 bases between them. Germline CDR1 SNHLY, CDR2 FYNNEI. CDR3 nucleotide sequence: TGTGCCAGCAGGTTAGCCGGGAGCACAGATACGCAGTATTTT. This codes for CASRLAGSTDTQYF.

This chain uses TRBV28 with TRBJ1-2; D ambiguous. This CDR3 comprises 13 residues. Germline V gives CDR1 MDHEN, CDR2 SYDVKM. Trimming removed 2 bases at V and 8 bases at J, with 12 bases between. The CDR3: CASSLGGEGGYTF. CDR3 sequence (DNA): TGTGCCAGCAGTTTAGGTGGGGAAGGGGGCTACACCTTC.

In this sample, this clone turned up a few times. The rearrangement joins TRBV6-2 or TRBV6-3 to TRBJ1-1; no definite D call. Per the germline V gene, CDR1 is MNHEY and CDR2 is SVGEGT. Trimming cost V 5 bases and J 6 bases, with 13 bases left between them. This CDR3 comprises 13 residues. CDR3 loop: CASSPPGSPEAFF. The CDR3 nucleotides are TGTGCCAGCAGTCCGCCGGGATCCCCTGAAGCTTTCTTT.

This clone was counted a few times. The chain links TRBV11-2 to TRBJ2-7; 8 bases are a match to TRBD2. CDR1 is SGHAT, CDR2 FQNNGV, per germline. V shed 8 bases, J shed 3 bases, and the junction held 6 bases outside the gene matches. The CDR3 runs to 13 residues. The CDR3 spells CASGDSGVYEQYF. The CDR3 nucleotides read TGTGCCAGCGGGGATAGCGGGGTCTACGAGCAGTACTTC. The full variable domain, in which reference TRBV11-2 and TRBJ2-7 provide the parts outside the CDR3, is EAGVAQSPRYKIIEKRQSVAFWCNPISGHATLYWYQQILGQGPKLLIQFQNNGVVDDSQLPKDRFSAERLKGVDSTLKIQPAKLEDSAVYLCASGDSGVYEQYFGPGTRLTVT.

Judged by abundance, this clone is large. The chain combines TRBV6-2 or TRBV6-3 with TRBJ2-7; 11 nucleotides match TRBD2. CDR3 length equals 17 residues. Germline lookup yields CDR1 MNHEY and CDR2 SVGEGT. Trimming at V came to 6 bases and at J to 3 bases, leaving 13 bases not matched to a gene. As DNA, the CDR3 is TGTGCCAGCAGCCAGGGACTAGCGGTCCACGGACGCTACGAGCAGTACTTC. Amino acid sequence: CASSQGLAVHGRYEQYF.

Remarks on this clone: This could be a read error, since a much larger clone is one nucleotide away. Since no conserved phenylalanine or tryptophan closes the CDR3, a read error is the likely cause. This chain links TRBV6-2 or TRBV6-3 with TRBJ1-1, with D unclear. Looked up from germline, CDR1 is MNHEY and CDR2 is SVGEGT. The CDR3 extends over 13 amino acids. V was clipped by 2 bases and J by 6 bases, with 10 bases between them. CDR3 amino acids: CASSYRGFSEAFL. Here the CDR3 DNA reads TGTGCCAGCAGTTACCGAGGGTTTTCTGAAGCTTTCCTT.

The sample holds a few counts of this clone. This chain connects TRBV28 to TRBJ2-1, with D tentatively TRBD1 or TRBD2 (5 bases each). V shed 5 bases and J shed 0 bases, with 14 bases lying between them. CDR1 MDHEN and CDR2 SYDVKM come from the germline V gene. CDR3 length: 16 amino acids. CDR3 loop: CASSLRAGSSYNEQFF. The CDR3 bases are TGTGCCAGCAGTCTCAGGGCAGGGAGCTCCTACAATGAGCAGTTCTTC.

This clone is medium-sized within its sample. This sequence joins TRBV9 and TRBJ2-3; 7 bases are a match to TRBD2. The length of the CDR3 is 15 residues. The V segment lost 2 bases and the J segment 4 bases; nucleotides outside the gene matches: 7. The germline CDR1 and CDR2 sequences are SGDLS and YYNGEE. CDR3 protein: CASSVRQGLPDTQYF. The CDR3 region has the DNA TGTGCCAGCAGCGTTCGGCAGGGACTACCAGATACGCAGTATTTT.

Regarding this clone: At the DNA level, this CDR3 is encoded by other sequences in the same sample as well. This rearrangement joins TRBV20-1 to TRBJ1-1; D uncertain. The germline V gene encodes CDR1 DFQATT and CDR2 SNEGSKA (reference sequence). V shed 3 bases and J shed 5 bases, with 10 bases lying between them. There are 12 residues in the CDR3. The CDR3 region has the DNA TGCAGTGCTAGGGGATGGGGTACTGAAGCTTTCTTT. Protein: CSARGWGTEAFF.

J is TRBJ1-5 and V is TRBV5-5; a possible D gene is TRBD1 (5 bases). Trimming removed 1 base from V and 4 bases from J, with 12 bases in between. This CDR3 has 15 residues. The germline gives CDR1 SGHKS, CDR2 YYEKEE (reference sequence). This CDR3 is CASSLWGEGNQPQHF. In DNA, the CDR3 is TGTGCCAGCAGCTTGTGGGGCGAAGGGAATCAGCCCCAGCATTTT.

V usage is TRBV25-1 and J usage is TRBJ2-5; D uncertain. Germline CDR1 and CDR2: MGHDK and SYGVNS. This CDR3 has 10 amino acids. Trimming shortened V by 8 bases and J by 2 bases, and 3 bases separated the two germline ends. CDR3 bases: TGTGCCAGCGGACAAGAGACCCAGTACTTC. Its translation: CASGQETQYF.

Only a few counts were recorded for this clone. The gene calls are TRBV24-1 and TRBJ2-7; 7 bases align to TRBD2. Germline V CDR1 and CDR2: KGHDR, SFDVKD. V lost 8 bases to trimming and J lost 1 base; unmatched junction nucleotides: 13. The CDR3 loop spans 16 amino acids. The CDR3 reads CATNPRYVGGSYEQYF. The DNA of the CDR3 is TGTGCCACCAATCCAAGATACGTGGGGGGGTCCTACGAGCAGTACTTC.